This T cell receptor (beta chain) was retrieved from a study of T cell responses to AZD1222 COVID-19 vaccine. Study observations and caveats: Every sample of the repertoires postdated the peak T cell response.

Measured with immunoSEQ multiplex PCR; TCRdb has only the in-frame clones, and not every one. Altogether 250,000 to 300,000 clones are present, approximately 94% being singletons, with the ten largest covering 0.55%. CDR1 is LNHDA and CDR2 is SQIVND in the germline V gene (reference sequence). V lost 3 bases, J lost 9 bases, and 15 bases lay in between. The CDR3 runs 14 residues. Note on this clone: Antigen specificity is unknown.

This rearrangement joins TRBV19 to TRBJ2-1; D possibly uses TRBD1 or TRBD2 (5 bases each). The source was peripheral blood, collected 28 days after the second AZD1222 dose. The receptor comes from an adult who received the AZD1222 COVID-19 vaccine. The CDR3 region is CASSIGVVGGEQFF. The CDR3 DNA reads TGTGCCAGTAGTATCGGAGTGGTTGGGGGTGAGCAGTTCTTC.